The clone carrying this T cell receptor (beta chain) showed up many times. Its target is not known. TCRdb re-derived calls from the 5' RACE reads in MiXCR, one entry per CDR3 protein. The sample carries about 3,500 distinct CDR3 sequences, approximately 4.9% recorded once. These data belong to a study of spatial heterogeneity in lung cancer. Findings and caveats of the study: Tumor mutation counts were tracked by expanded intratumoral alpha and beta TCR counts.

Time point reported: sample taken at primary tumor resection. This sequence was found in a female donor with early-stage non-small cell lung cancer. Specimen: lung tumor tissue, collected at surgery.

CDR3 amino acids: CASSLTSGNTGELFF. For the CDR3, the DNA is TGCGCCAGCAGCTTGACTAGCGGGAACACCGGGGAGCTGTTTTTT. The chain is built from TRBV5-1 and TRBJ2-2; TRBD2 matches 8 bases. Germline V lookup: CDR1 SGHRS, CDR2 YFSETQ. V trimming: 1 base; J trimming: 1 base; junction bases outside the gene matches: 0. CDR3 size: 15 residues.